This T cell receptor beta chain originates from a study of PD-1 blockade in mismatch repair-deficient tumors. Study at large: Enrolled about 2013-2017, patients had progressing, pretreated mismatch repair-deficient cancers of more than ten types.

The table came from immunoSEQ multiplex PCR; TCRdb's copy has only in-frame clones and leaves some out. Among more than 95,000 clones listed, 85% to 90% were seen once. This clone was observed a single time. No antigen is known for it. TCRs were sequenced from a few patients responding to pembrolizumab. This CDR3 is 13 amino acids long. V was cut by 1 base and J by 3 bases, with 7 bases left in between. Germline V gene lookup returns CDR1 SGHVS and CDR2 FNYEAQ. Overall study findings and caveats: Tumor-resident clones, often absent from pretreatment blood, expanded after pembrolizumab and then contracted.

The specimen was peripheral blood, collected 44 weeks after starting pembrolizumab. The chain joins TRBV7-6 to TRBJ2-7; D not certain. The receptor was derived from an adult with mismatch repair-deficient cancer. CDR3 bases: TGTGCCAGCAGCTTAGGGTCAGGCTACGAGCAGTACTTC. It translates to CASSLGSGYEQYF. Drawing the rest from reference TRBV7-6 and TRBJ2-7, the complete variable domain is GAGVSQSPRYKVTKRGQDVALRCDPISGHVSLYWYRQALGQGPEFLTYFNYEAQQDKSGLPNDRFSAERPEGSISTLTIQRTEQRDSAMYRCASSLGSGYEQYFGPGTRLTVT.